Listed below are T cell receptor beta chains from one sample, sequenced in a study of T cells after posttransplantation cyclophosphamide. Assay: immunoSEQ multiplex PCR; the TCRdb copy retains only in-frame clones and omits some. The sample presents 41,000 or so clones, none singletons. What was sequenced was PBMCs. These receptors all stem from a man aged 25 to 45 in good health and a related stem cell transplant donor. Both conserved end residues are part of each CDR3. D genes are given only for firm matches. Not every row has a clone size; where given, it reads once, few, many or a size class.

j_gene | v_gene | abundance | d_gene | CDR3aa | CDR3nt
TRBJ2-3 | TRBV9 | NA | TRBD2 | CASSLRLAGVHTDTQYF | TGTGCCAGCAGCCTTCGACTAGCGGGGGTACACACAGATACGCAGTATTTT
TRBJ2-7 | TRBV6-2/TRBV6-3 | many | NA | CASSHYEQYF | TGTGCCAGCAGTCACTACGAGCAGTACTTC
TRBJ1-2 | TRBV14 | many | TRBD1 | CASSQRYWGQGGSNYGYTF | TGTGCCAGCAGCCAACGTTATTGGGGACAGGGTGGGAGTAACTATGGCTACACCTTC
TRBJ2-3 | TRBV12-3/TRBV12-4 | few | TRBD1 | CASQLRDRGPGTQYF | TGTGCCAGCCAACTCAGGGACAGGGGGCCGGGTACGCAGTATTTT
TRBJ1-2 | TRBV29-1 | few | TRBD1 | CSVGGQHIHGYTF | TGCAGCGTTGGGGGACAGCACATCCATGGCTACACCTTC
TRBJ2-7 | TRBV12-5 | NA | NA | CASGPDRFAYEQYF | TGTGCTAGTGGTCCTGACAGGTTTGCCTACGAGCAGTACTTC
TRBJ2-1 | TRBV12-5 | many | TRBD1 | CASVLDRGRGSEQFF | TGTGCTAGTGTCCTGGACAGGGGGCGGGGGAGTGAGCAGTTCTTC
TRBJ1-6 | TRBV6-4 | many | NA | CASSPKPGDNSPLHF | TGTGCCAGCAGCCCCAAACCGGGGGATAATTCACCCCTCCACTTT
TRBJ2-1 | TRBV6-4 | medium-sized | TRBD2 | CASSESAGGPHEQFF | TGTGCCAGCAGTGAGTCGGCGGGGGGGCCGCATGAGCAGTTCTTC
TRBJ1-2 | TRBV27 | NA | TRBD1 | CASSPTRTGRLHGYTF | TGTGCCAGCAGCCCGACCCGGACAGGGAGGCTTCATGGCTACACCTTC
TRBJ2-3 | TRBV7-9 | NA | TRBD1 | CASSSGQYDTQYF | TGTGCCAGCAGCTCGGGACAGTATGATACGCAGTATTTT
TRBJ1-5 | TRBV12-3/TRBV12-4 | many | TRBD1 | CASSPGQVGNQPQHF | TGTGCCAGCAGTCCCGGACAGGTTGGCAATCAGCCCCAGCATTTT
TRBJ2-5 | TRBV6-5 | many | TRBD1 | CASSLDRAKTQYF | TGTGCCAGCAGCCTCGACAGGGCTAAGACCCAGTACTTC
TRBJ2-7 | TRBV9 | many | NA | CASSVGPQQLYEQYF | TGTGCCAGCAGCGTAGGTCCCCAGCAACTATACGAGCAGTACTTC
TRBJ1-4 | TRBV6-1 | many | NA | CASTGEYEKLFF | TGTGCCAGCACGGGGGAATACGAAAAACTGTTTTTT
TRBJ2-1 | TRBV28 | many | TRBD1 | CASRNRGRNNEQFF | TGTGCCAGCAGAAACAGGGGGCGGAACAATGAGCAGTTCTTC
TRBJ2-5 | TRBV6-5 | NA | NA | CASSYSGLWETQYF | TGTGCCAGCAGTTACTCGGGCCTCTGGGAGACCCAGTACTTC
TRBJ2-3 | TRBV6-2/TRBV6-3 | NA | TRBD2 | CASSPSGGAGGTQYF | TGTGCCAGCAGTCCAAGCGGGGGGGCTGGAGGTACGCAGTATTTT
TRBJ1-5 | TRBV5-6 | many | NA | CASSLAFSNQPQHF | TGTGCCAGCAGCTTGGCCTTTAGCAATCAGCCCCAGCATTTT
TRBJ1-4 | TRBV5-6 | many | TRBD1 | CASSFTGVEKLFF | TGTGCCAGCAGCTTTACAGGGGTGGAAAAACTGTTTTTT
TRBJ1-2 | TRBV4-1 | many | TRBD1 | CASSPSDRDGSNYGYTF | TGCGCCAGCAGCCCATCGGACAGGGATGGGTCTAACTATGGCTACACCTTC
TRBJ1-5 | TRBV12-3/TRBV12-4 | few | NA | CASNRGSNQPQHF | TGTGCCAGCAATCGGGGTAGCAATCAGCCCCAGCATTTT
TRBJ1-6 | TRBV5-5 | many | NA | CASSSTAGSPLHF | TGTGCCAGCAGCTCAACCGCGGGATCACCCCTCCACTTT
TRBJ1-1 | TRBV12-3/TRBV12-4 | many | TRBD1 | CASSSPQGARLAEAFF | TGTGCCAGCAGTTCTCCACAGGGGGCGCGTTTGGCTGAAGCTTTCTTT
TRBJ2-5 | TRBV5-1 | NA | TRBD1 | CASSFSGQVGEETQYF | TGCGCCAGCAGCTTCTCGGGACAGGTGGGGGAGGAGACCCAGTACTTC
TRBJ1-6 | TRBV10-3 | many | NA | CAISDLYNSPLHF | TGTGCCATCAGTGACCTCTATAATTCACCCCTCCACTTT
TRBJ2-7 | TRBV12-3/TRBV12-4 | many | TRBD1 | CASSPGQGTYEQYF | TGTGCCAGCAGTCCGGGACAGGGCACCTACGAGCAGTACTTC
TRBJ2-3 | TRBV7-3 | NA | TRBD2 | CASASGGLTDTQYF | TGTGCCAGCGCTAGCGGGGGTCTCACAGATACGCAGTATTTT
TRBJ2-5 | TRBV7-9 | many | TRBD2 | CASRAGVQETQYF | TGTGCCAGCAGAGCGGGGGTCCAAGAGACCCAGTACTTC
TRBJ1-3 | TRBV7-9 | many | TRBD1 | CASSHRDRGPGNTIYF | TGTGCCAGCAGCCATAGGGACAGGGGGCCAGGAAACACCATATATTTT
TRBJ1-6 | TRBV9 | few | NA | CASSERQANSPLHF | TGTGCCAGCAGCGAACGACAGGCCAATTCACCCCTCCACTTT
TRBJ2-5 | TRBV6-1 | many | TRBD2 | CASSEEVAGGDQETQYF | TGTGCCAGCAGTGAAGAGGTAGCGGGGGGAGACCAAGAGACCCAGTACTTC
TRBJ1-2 | TRBV4-1 | many | TRBD1 | CASSQAPGQEHYGYTF | TGCGCCAGCAGCCAGGCCCCCGGACAGGAACACTATGGCTACACCTTC
TRBJ1-6 | TRBV25-1 | many | TRBD1 | CASSEYRGDNSPLHF | TGTGCCAGCAGTGAATACAGGGGGGATAATTCACCCCTCCACTTT
TRBJ2-1 | TRBV4-1 | many | NA | CASSQTGLARIDNEQFF | TGCGCCAGCAGCCAGACGGGACTCGCACGCATCGACAATGAGCAGTTCTTC
TRBJ2-3 | TRBV2 | many | NA | CASRRLTGSSTDTQYF | TGTGCCAGCAGGAGACTAACCGGTTCCTCCACAGATACGCAGTATTTT
TRBJ1-5 | TRBV6-2/TRBV6-3 | many | TRBD1 | CASSRDRGNQPQHF | TGTGCCAGCAGTCGGGACAGGGGAAATCAGCCCCAGCATTTT
TRBJ1-5 | TRBV28 | many | TRBD1 | CASSLLTGRLGQPQHF | TGTGCCAGCAGTCTGCTGACAGGGAGGTTGGGTCAGCCCCAGCATTTT
TRBJ1-4 | TRBV11-2 | many | NA | CASSLIGASSEKLFF | TGTGCCAGCAGCTTGATAGGGGCTAGTAGCGAAAAACTGTTTTTT
TRBJ1-2 | TRBV6-2/TRBV6-3 | many | NA | CASRDQGKGGYTF | TGTGCCAGCAGAGACCAGGGGAAGGGTGGCTACACCTTC
TRBJ2-7 | TRBV7-2 | many | NA | CASSLAGGSYEQYF | TGTGCCAGCAGCTTAGCTGGCGGTTCCTACGAGCAGTACTTC
TRBJ2-3 | TRBV12-3/TRBV12-4 | NA | TRBD2 | CAGSGGTTNTQYF | TGTGCCGGTAGCGGGGGCACCACAAATACGCAGTATTTT
TRBJ1-2 | TRBV5-5 | many | NA | CASSLVGQGGYGYTF | TGTGCCAGCAGCCTCGTGGGGCAGGGCGGCTATGGCTACACCTTC
TRBJ2-5 | TRBV7-2 | many | NA | CASSLAPEGTQYF | TGTGCCAGCAGCTTAGCCCCCGAAGGGACCCAGTACTTC
TRBJ1-4 | TRBV6-2/TRBV6-3 | NA | NA | CASRDTATNEKLFF | TGTGCCAGCCGTGACACAGCAACTAATGAAAAACTGTTTTTT
TRBJ2-7 | TRBV29-1 | few | TRBD1 | CSVTWTGVYEQYF | TGCAGCGTCACGTGGACAGGGGTCTACGAGCAGTACTTC
TRBJ2-3 | TRBV6-1 | many | NA | CASSALGAGGTDTQYF | TGTGCCAGCAGTGCCCTAGGAGCCGGTGGCACAGATACGCAGTATTTT
TRBJ1-4 | TRBV12-3/TRBV12-4 | many | TRBD1 | CASSSGQGATNEKLFF | TGTGCCAGCAGCTCGGGACAGGGGGCAACTAATGAAAAACTGTTTTTT
TRBJ2-5 | TRBV15 | many | NA | CATSRGDESKETQYF | TGTGCCACCAGCAGAGGTGATGAATCTAAAGAGACCCAGTACTTC
TRBJ1-5 | TRBV12-3/TRBV12-4 | few | TRBD1 | CASSSDRGVPFSQPQHF | TGTGCCAGCAGTTCAGACAGGGGGGTTCCCTTTTCCCAGCCCCAGCATTTT
TRBJ2-7 | TRBV7-9 | many | NA | CASSSVGRGSSYEQYF | TGTGCCAGCAGCTCGGTTGGGAGGGGGAGCTCCTACGAGCAGTACTTC
TRBJ2-7 | TRBV19 | many | TRBD1 | CASSIQTGGPYEQYF | TGTGCCAGTAGTATCCAGACAGGGGGACCCTACGAGCAGTACTTC